The present TCR beta chain was sequenced within a study of identical twins. V lost 1 base and J 0 bases, leaving 23 bases between the germline ends. Germline CDR1 and CDR2: SGHDN and FVKESK. The CDR3 spans 20 residues. TCRdb passed the 5' RACE reads through MiXCR, listing each CDR3 protein once. Altogether 250,000 to 350,000 distinct CDR3 sequences are present, more than 8% being singletons, with the ten largest covering around 7.1%. These data also featured in a second study, about yellow fever vaccine responses in identical twins.

The sequencing sample was made of CD8+ T cells sorted from blood. The V call is TRBV14, the J call TRBJ2-3; D uncertain. This clonotype originated in a woman under 30 in good health. The CDR3 coding sequence is TGTGCCAGCAGCCAAGGTCGTCGGCTAGAACCACCTACCAGCACAGATACGCAGTATTTT. It encodes CASSQGRRLEPPTSTDTQYF. Together with reference TRBV14 and TRBJ2-3, the CDR3 gives the full variable domain: EAGVTQFPSHSVIEKGQTVTLRCDPISGHDNLYWYRRVMGKEIKFLLHFVKESKQDESGMPNNRFLAERTGGTYSTLKVQPAELEDSGVYFCASSQGRRLEPPTSTDTQYFGPGTRLTVL.